These T cell receptor beta chains were read from a single sample in a study of blood T cell repertoires in COVID-19. Clones were read by immunoSEQ multiplex PCR, and TCRdb kept only the in-frame ones, dropping some. The table includes about 310,000 clones, 90% detected once. Sequencing was carried out using peripheral blood. These receptors came from a woman in her thirties with COVID-19, enrolled during active disease. The CDR3 runs from the conserved cysteine through the conserved F or W.

TRBJ1-3 TRBV19 CASSTPGEFGDTIYF
TRBJ2-7 TRBV11-1 CASSKGQGKSYEQYF
TRBJ2-3 TRBV3-1/TRBV3-2 CASSSGRLAEHTDTQYF
TRBJ1-6 TRBV28 CASSLQDNNSPLHF
TRBJ2-7 TRBV7-2 CASSLDRDSYEQYF
TRBJ1-1 TRBV4-2 CASSQVGTVGKAFF
TRBJ1-2 TRBV30 CAWSVDRGDYGYTF
TRBJ1-4 TRBV27 CASSLKPATEPHEKLFF
TRBJ1-5 TRBV19 CASSTYEGAEGQPQHF
TRBJ2-2 TRBV5-5 CASSLQGDFPGELFF
TRBJ1-2 TRBV2 CASSDRVYYGYTF
TRBJ1-5 TRBV5-5 CASSLAGTGYQPQHF
TRBJ2-5 TRBV19 CASGETGGETQYF